The following is a T cell receptor (beta chain) sequence with its context. The data were obtained in a study of control samples from healthy donors and cancer patients. Repertoires were generated with immunoSEQ multiplex PCR, while TCRdb's copy carries only in-frame clones and drops some. The sample includes roughly 73,000 clones, almost 95% of them seen just once. Deletions cut 4 bases from V and 2 bases from J, with 13 bases between. The germline gives CDR1 MDHEN, CDR2 SYDVKM. The CDR3 spans 15 residues. The sample consisted of blood. The rearrangement joins TRBV28 to TRBJ2-3; D perhaps matches TRBD1 (5 bases). This TCR was sampled from a woman aged 60-75 years in good health. CDR3 sequence reads: CASSSPSGPTDTQYF. In DNA, the CDR3 is TGTGCCAGCAGTTCGCCGTCAGGGCCCACAGATACGCAGTATTTT. The full variable domain, with the rest looked up from reference TRBV28 and TRBJ2-3, is DVKVTQSSRYLVKRTGEKVFLECVQDMDHENMFWYRQDPGLGLRLIYFSYDVKMKEKGDIPEGYSVSREKKERFSLILESASTNQTSMYLCASSSPSGPTDTQYFGPGTRLTVL.